This T cell receptor (beta chain) was retrieved from a study of OX40 agonist ivuxolimab in advanced cancers. Study-level points and caveats: Expanded clones tended on average to be more numerous among CD8+ T cells than CD4+. At 0.1 to 3.0 mg/kg and by week 6, clonal expansion occurred in CD4+ and CD8+ blood T cells.

Collection of blood occurred at baseline, at cycle 4 day 1, and at cycle 7 day 1. This CDR3 contains 15 residues. The germline V gene has CDR1 SQVTM and CDR2 ANQGSEA. Trimming removed 5 bases from V and 2 bases from J, with 16 bases in between. About this clone itself: What it binds is not known.

Produced via immunoSEQ multiplex PCR; TCRdb's table is partial and in-frame only. Here the sample spans some 85,000 clones, around 87% being singletons. This chain connects TRBV29-1 to TRBJ1-3, with D possibly matching TRBD1 (6 bases). The sample was CD4+ or CD8+ T cells sorted from blood, taken in a trial of the OX40 agonist ivuxolimab. The clonotype was recovered from an adult with an advanced solid tumor such as melanoma, head and neck, liver or kidney cancer. CDR3 loop: CSVRAWGATGNTIYF. CDR3 nucleotide sequence: TGCAGCGTTCGGGCGTGGGGGGCAACTGGAAACACCATATATTTT.